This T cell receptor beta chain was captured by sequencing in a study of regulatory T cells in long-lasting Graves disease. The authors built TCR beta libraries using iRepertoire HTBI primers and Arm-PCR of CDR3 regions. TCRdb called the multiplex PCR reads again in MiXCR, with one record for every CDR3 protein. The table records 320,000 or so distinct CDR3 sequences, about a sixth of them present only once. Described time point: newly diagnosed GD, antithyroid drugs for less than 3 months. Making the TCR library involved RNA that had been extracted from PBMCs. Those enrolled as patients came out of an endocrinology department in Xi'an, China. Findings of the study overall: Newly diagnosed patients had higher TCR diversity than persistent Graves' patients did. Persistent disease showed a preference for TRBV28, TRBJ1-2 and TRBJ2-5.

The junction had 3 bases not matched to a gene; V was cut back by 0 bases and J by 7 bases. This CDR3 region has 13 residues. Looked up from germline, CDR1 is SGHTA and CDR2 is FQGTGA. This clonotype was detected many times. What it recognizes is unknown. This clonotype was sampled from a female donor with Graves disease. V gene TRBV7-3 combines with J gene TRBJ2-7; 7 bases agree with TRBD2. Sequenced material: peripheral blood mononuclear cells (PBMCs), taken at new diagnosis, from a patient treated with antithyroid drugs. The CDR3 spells CASSLTGGGEQYF. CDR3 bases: TGTGCCAGCAGCTTAACGGGGGGAGGGGAGCAGTACTTC.